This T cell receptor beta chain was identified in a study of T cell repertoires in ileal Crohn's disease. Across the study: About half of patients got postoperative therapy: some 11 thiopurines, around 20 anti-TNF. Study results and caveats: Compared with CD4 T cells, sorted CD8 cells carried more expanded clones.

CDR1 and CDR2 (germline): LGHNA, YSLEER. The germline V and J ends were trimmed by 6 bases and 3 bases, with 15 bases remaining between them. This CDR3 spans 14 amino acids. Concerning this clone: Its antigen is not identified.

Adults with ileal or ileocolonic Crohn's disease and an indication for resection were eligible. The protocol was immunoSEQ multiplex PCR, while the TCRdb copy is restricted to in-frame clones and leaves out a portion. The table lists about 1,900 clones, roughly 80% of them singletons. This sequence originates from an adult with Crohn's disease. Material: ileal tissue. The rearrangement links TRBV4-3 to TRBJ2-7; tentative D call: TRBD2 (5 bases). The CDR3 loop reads CASSPGRGFYEQYF. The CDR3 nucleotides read TGCGCCAGCAGTCCGGGTCGGGGTTTCTACGAGCAGTACTTC.